This TCR beta chain came from a study of cytomegalovirus exposure and HLA in healthy donors. Study results and limitations: TCR beta V- and J-gene trimming was later associated with a missense DCLRE1C variant.

The PCR used 60 Vbeta and 13 Jbeta primers. Under the authors' procedure: A later analysis tallied some 84 million unique TCR beta chains, about 11 million of them shared. Sequencing was performed with immunoSEQ multiplex PCR; in TCRdb, only in-frame clones are kept and a portion is missing. The DNA gave D and trimming, while V, J and clone size come from that table. The table shows about 200,000 clones, with 70% to 85% occurring only once. About this clone: No antigen is known for it.

With V trimmed by 7 bases and J by 3 bases, 15 bases remained unmatched. This CDR3 contains 17 residues. Germline CDR1 and CDR2: SGHVS and FNYEAQ. This receptor was identified in a male donor in good health and CMV-seronegative. The chain carries TRBV7-6 and TRBJ2-1; 7 nucleotides agree with TRBD2. Material: PBMCs. The CDR3, as DNA: TGTGCCAGCACCTTGGGGTCTGGGCTAGCGGACTACAATGAGCAGTTCTTC. Translation gives CASTLGSGLADYNEQFF.